The table lists the clone carrying this T cell receptor (beta chain) with a few counts. No antigen is known for it. The data are from a study of identical twins. CDR3 length equals 11 residues. The germline V and J ends were trimmed by 7 bases and 5 bases, with 8 bases remaining between them. TCRdb processed the 5' RACE reads anew with MiXCR; each CDR3 protein has one entry. Seen here are a few hundred thousand distinct CDR3 sequences, over 12% observed once, and the top ten hold about 0.47%. Healthy Caucasians were all of the donors. General study points: Among beta out-of-frame sequences, excess sharing between twins appeared weaker. The study based its conclusions on cross-sectional statistical analysis and did not follow the same donors.

This same sample was also taken into another study, of yellow fever vaccine responses in identical twins.

The chain couples TRBV12-3 or TRBV12-4 to TRBJ1-1; no firm D call. The clonotype comes from a woman aged 18-29 years in good health. The specimen was CD4+ T cells sorted from blood. The CDR3 DNA sequence: TGTGCCAGCATCGGATGGACTGAAGCTTTCTTT. This codes for CASIGWTEAFF.